This entry lists 23 T cell receptor beta chains sequenced from one sample in a study of cytomegalovirus exposure and HLA in healthy donors. Primers included in the PCR were 60 Vbeta and 13 Jbeta primers. Profiled with immunoSEQ multiplex PCR; TCRdb holds only in-frame clones, not every one. The sample holds 150,000 to 200,000 clones, 76% seen once. The sample comprised PBMCs. The receptors shown here come from a male donor in good health and CMV-seronegative.

This clone appeared a few times. The V call is TRBV4-1, the J call TRBJ2-5, with 11 bases identical to TRBD2. CDR3 length: 16 amino acids. CDR1 MGHRA and CDR2 YSYEKL come from the germline V gene. J gave up 1 base and V 4 bases, and 5 bases lay outside the gene matches. CDR3 sequence (DNA): TGCGCCAGCAGCCGGGGACTAGCGGACCTCCAAGAGACCCAGTACTTC. Residues: CASSRGLADLQETQYF.

The rearrangement links TRBV28 to TRBJ1-2; 10 bases are a match to TRBD1. The CDR3 covers 15 residues. CDR1 and CDR2 from the germline V gene are MDHEN and SYDVKM. J lost 5 bases, V lost 3 bases, and 6 bases had no gene match. In nucleotides, the CDR3 is TGTGCCAGCAGTTTCGGGACAGGGGAAATATATGGCTACACCTTC. It is translated as CASSFGTGEIYGYTF.

This clone occurred a few times. This chain uses TRBV4-1 with TRBJ1-5; no reliable D call. Germline V gene sequence: CDR1 MGHRA, CDR2 YSYEKL. The CDR3 sequence is 15 residues long. The ends were cut back, 0 bases at V and 4 bases at J, with 10 bases in the middle. In DNA form, the CDR3 reads TGCGCCAGCAGCCAAGAAATGGCAGATAATCAGCCCCAGCATTTT. It is translated as CASSQEMADNQPQHF.

The chain combines TRBV7-9 with TRBJ2-3; D may be TRBD2 (5 bases). The CDR3 sequence is 15 residues long. Looked up from germline, CDR1 is SEHNR and CDR2 is FQNEAQ (reference sequence). V was pared by 4 bases and J by 2 bases, with 13 bases between. The CDR3 DNA follows: TGTGCCAGCAGCTCGACCCGGACTGTCACAGATACGCAGTATTTT. This sequence encodes CASSSTRTVTDTQYF. The complete variable domain, with remaining parts taken from reference TRBV7-9 and TRBJ2-3, reads DTGVSQNPRHKITKRGQNVTFRCDPISEHNRLYWYRQTLGQGPEFLTYFQNEAQLEKSRLLSDRFSAERPKGSFSTLEIQRTEQGDSAMYLCASSSTRTVTDTQYFGPGTRLTVL.

The rearrangement joins TRBV15 to TRBJ2-6; D gene uncertain. The CDR3 loop spans 16 amino acids. Trimming shortened V by 0 bases and J by 4 bases, and 10 bases separated the two germline ends. CDR1 LNHNV and CDR2 YYDKDF come from the germline V gene (reference sequence). This chain's CDR3 is CATSRDQSSGANVLTF. Here the CDR3 DNA reads TGTGCCACCAGCAGAGATCAGTCGTCCGGGGCCAACGTCCTGACTTTC.

This clone was found a few times. CDR3 sequence: CASSPGGPTPESSYNSPLHF. The CDR3 DNA reads TGTGCCAGCAGCCCGGGAGGTCCCACCCCGGAGAGCTCCTATAATTCACCCCTCCACTTT. V usage is TRBV5-4 and J usage is TRBJ1-6, with no clear D. Germline V gene sequence: CDR1 SGHNT, CDR2 YYREEE (reference sequence). Between the trimmed V and J ends, which lost 4 bases and 0 bases, there was a span of 23 bases. The CDR3 contains 20 residues.

This clone was recorded once. The chain uses TRBV27 and TRBJ1-1; 7 bases fit TRBD1. This CDR3 contains 14 residues. Germline V gives CDR1 MNHEY, CDR2 SMNVEV (reference sequence). V dropped 0 bases and J dropped 3; count of bases not matched to a gene: 1. The CDR3 coding sequence is TGTGCCAGCAGTTTATCTCAGGGGGACACTGAAGCTTTCTTT. As protein: CASSLSQGDTEAFF.

This clone was counted only a few times. V gene TRBV9 combines with J gene TRBJ2-1; D unresolved. Germline assignment: CDR1 SGDLS and CDR2 YYNGEE. Between the trimmed V and J ends, which lost 0 bases and 2 bases, there was a span of 9 bases. CDR3 length equals 15 residues. The CDR3 DNA reads as TGTGCCAGCAGCGTAGGAGCGTCTACCTACAATGAGCAGTTCTTC. Encoded protein: CASSVGASTYNEQFF.

The V gene is TRBV6-5, the J gene TRBJ2-7, with 9 bases fitting TRBD2. CDR3 length: 15 amino acids. After removal of 4 bases from V and 2 bases from J, the junction contained 6 bases not matched to a gene. CDR1 is MNHEY, CDR2 SVGAGI, per germline. CDR3 residues: CASSSSSGGPYEQYF. In DNA, the CDR3 is TGTGCCAGCAGTTCCTCGAGCGGGGGGCCCTACGAGCAGTACTTC.

This clone has more than one count but fewer than ten. The CDR3 spells CAWSEEGYEQYF. In DNA, the CDR3 is TGTGCCTGGAGTGAGGAGGGCTACGAGCAGTACTTC. The V call is TRBV30, the J call TRBJ2-7; possibly TRBD2 for D (6 bases). The CDR3 runs to 12 residues. Trimming took 1 base from V and 3 from J, leaving 7 bases between them. Looked up from germline, CDR1 is GTSNPN and CDR2 is SVGIG (reference sequence). Full variable domain (rest looked up from reference TRBV30 and TRBJ2-7): SQTIHQWPATLVQPVGSPLSLECTVEGTSNPNLYWYRQAAGRGLQLLFYSVGIGQISSEVPQNLSASRPQDRQFILSSKKLLLSDSGFYLCAWSEEGYEQYFGPGTRLTVT.

The chain combines TRBV27 with TRBJ2-1; 7 bases fit TRBD1. Unmatched junction bases numbered 0, after V lost 1 base and J lost 3 bases. From germline, CDR1 is MNHEY and CDR2 SMNVEV (reference sequence). CDR3 length: 14 residues. The CDR3 sequence is CASSLWDSYNEQFF. DNA of the CDR3: TGTGCCAGCAGTTTATGGGACAGCTACAATGAGCAGTTCTTC.

The V call is TRBV5-8, the J call TRBJ1-2; 12 bases line up with TRBD1. From germline, CDR1 is SGHTS and CDR2 YDEGEE. Unmatched junction bases numbered 0, after V lost 0 bases and J lost 3 bases. The CDR3 length is 15 residues. CDR3 residues: CASSLGDRGHYGYTF. CDR3 sequence (DNA): TGTGCCAGCAGCTTGGGGGACAGGGGGCACTATGGCTACACCTTC.

The rearrangement links TRBV2 to TRBJ1-1; D gene uncertain. The CDR3 extends over 12 amino acids. The V end was cut by 4 bases, the J end by 5 bases, with 8 bases between. Germline V gene sequence: CDR1 SNHLY, CDR2 FYNNEI. The CDR3 reads CASSAFQTEAFF. CDR3 coding DNA: TGTGCCAGCAGTGCATTCCAGACTGAAGCTTTCTTT.

This chain joins TRBV10-3 and TRBJ1-5; TRBD1 matches at 9 bases. Germline V gives CDR1 ENHRY, CDR2 SYGVKD. CDR3 length: 14 residues. J gave up 4 bases and V 2 bases, and 0 bases lay outside the gene matches. CDR3 sequence: CAISEGTGNQPQHF. DNA for the CDR3: TGTGCCATCAGTGAGGGGACAGGGAATCAGCCCCAGCATTTT.

This chain uses TRBV19 with TRBJ2-3, with a tentative D call TRBD2 (6 bases). Trimming left V 2 bases short and J 0 bases short, with 9 bases between. This CDR3 has 15 amino acids. Germline-derived CDR1 and CDR2 are LNHDA and SQIVND (reference sequence). The CDR3 DNA reads TGTGCCAGTAGTATAACCAGCGGGAGCACAGATACGCAGTATTTT. Amino acids: CASSITSGSTDTQYF.

The chain recombines TRBV4-3 with TRBJ2-3; a possible D gene is TRBD2 (6 bases). Germline CDR1 LGHNA, CDR2 YSLEER. Trimming left V 3 bases short and J 1 base short, with 14 bases between. The CDR3 is 16 amino acids. CDR3 sequence: CASSQGRQRGTDTQYF. The CDR3 DNA reads as TGCGCCAGCAGCCAGGGGCGGCAGCGGGGCACAGATACGCAGTATTTT.

The chain links TRBV30 to TRBJ1-2; the D gene is possibly TRBD1 (5 bases). Per the germline V gene, CDR1 is GTSNPN and CDR2 is SVGIG (reference sequence). Trimming left V 3 bases short and J 7 bases short, with 12 bases between. CDR3 length: 12 amino acids. CDR3 coding DNA: TGTGCCTGGAGCTCAGGGATGGTTGGCTACACCTTC. The encoded protein is CAWSSGMVGYTF. The full variable domain, its missing parts supplied by reference TRBV30 and TRBJ1-2, is SQTIHQWPATLVQPVGSPLSLECTVEGTSNPNLYWYRQAAGRGLQLLFYSVGIGQISSEVPQNLSASRPQDRQFILSSKKLLLSDSGFYLCAWSSGMVGYTFGSGTRLTVV.

The V call is TRBV7-6, the J call TRBJ1-5; D is unclear. Looked up from germline, CDR1 is SGHVS and CDR2 is FNYEAQ. The V and J ends lost 5 bases and 6 bases respectively, with 11 bases between them. The CDR3 consists of 13 residues. In DNA, the CDR3 is TGTGCCAGCAGCCTGAAAGCGGGTCAGCCCCAGCATTTT. It translates to CASSLKAGQPQHF.

The V gene is TRBV5-4, the J gene TRBJ2-3, with TRBD1 matching over 12 bases. The CDR3 is made up of 15 amino acids. The V segment lost 7 bases and the J segment 3 bases; nucleotides outside the gene matches: 6. Germline CDR1 reads SGHNT; CDR2 reads YYREEE (reference sequence). CDR3 amino acids: CASRRDRGQTDTQYF. CDR3 nucleotide sequence: TGTGCCAGCCGGCGGGACAGGGGGCAGACAGATACGCAGTATTTT.

This sequence joins TRBV9 and TRBJ2-1; D is unresolved. Trimming left V 1 base short and J 2 bases short, with 10 bases between. The CDR3 runs 15 residues. Germline values: CDR1 SGDLS, CDR2 YYNGEE. The CDR3 nucleotides are TGTGCCAGCAGCGTACAACAGAGACCCTACAATGAGCAGTTCTTC. It specifies CASSVQQRPYNEQFF.

This chain uses TRBV30 with TRBJ1-2, with a tentative D call TRBD1 (6 bases). V shed 5 bases and J shed 2 bases, with 12 bases lying between them. CDR3 length: 13 residues. Germline CDR1 GTSNPN, CDR2 SVGIG (reference sequence). In DNA form, the CDR3 reads TGTGCCTGGCCTCGCGGGGGCAACTATGGCTACACCTTC. Translating gives CAWPRGGNYGYTF.

The chain combines TRBV6-5 with TRBJ2-4; D unresolved. Trimming left V 1 base short and J 2 bases short, with 9 bases between. This CDR3 is 15 amino acids long. CDR1 and CDR2 from the germline V gene are MNHEY and SVGAGI. CDR3 coding DNA: TGTGCCAGCAGTTACTTTCAGCGAACCAAAAACATTCAGTACTTC. Translation gives CASSYFQRTKNIQYF.

The J gene is TRBJ2-7, the V gene TRBV5-1, with D maybe TRBD1 (5 bases). Germline loops: CDR1 SGHRS, CDR2 YFSETQ. This CDR3 contains 13 residues. Trimming took 2 bases from V and 2 from J, leaving 8 bases between them. The DNA for the CDR3 is TGCGCCAGCAGCTTCCAGGGTACCTACGAGCAGTACTTC. Translation: CASSFQGTYEQYF. The full variable domain, rest sourced from reference TRBV5-1 and TRBJ2-7, is KAGVTQTPRYLIKTRGQQVTLSCSPISGHRSVSWYQQTPGQGLQFLFEYFSETQRNKGNFPGRFSGRQFSNSRSEMNVSTLELGDSALYLCASSFQGTYEQYFGPGTRLTVT.